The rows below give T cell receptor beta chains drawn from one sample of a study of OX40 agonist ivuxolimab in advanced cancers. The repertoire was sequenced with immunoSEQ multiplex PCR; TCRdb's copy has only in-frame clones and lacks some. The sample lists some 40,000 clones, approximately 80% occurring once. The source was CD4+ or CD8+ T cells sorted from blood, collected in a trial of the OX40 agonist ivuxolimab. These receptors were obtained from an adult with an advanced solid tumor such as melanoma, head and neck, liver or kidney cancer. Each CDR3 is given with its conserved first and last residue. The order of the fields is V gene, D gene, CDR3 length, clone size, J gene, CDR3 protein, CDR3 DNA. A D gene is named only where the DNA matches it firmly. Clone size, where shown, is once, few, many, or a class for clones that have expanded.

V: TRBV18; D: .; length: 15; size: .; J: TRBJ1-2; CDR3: CASSPPAGSNYGYTF; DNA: TGTGCCAGCTCACCACCAGCAGGGTCTAACTATGGCTACACCTTC
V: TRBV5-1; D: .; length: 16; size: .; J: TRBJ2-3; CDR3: CASSASLSGGADTQYF; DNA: TGCGCCAGCAGCGCCTCCCTTAGTGGTGGCGCAGATACGCAGTATTTT
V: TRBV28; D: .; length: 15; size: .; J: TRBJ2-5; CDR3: CASGPSQGWRETQYF; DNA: TGTGCCAGCGGACCCTCCCAGGGGTGGCGGGAGACCCAGTACTTC
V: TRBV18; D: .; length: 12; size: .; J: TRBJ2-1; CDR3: CASSPQFNEQFF; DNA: TGTGCCAGCTCACCACAGTTCAATGAGCAGTTCTTC
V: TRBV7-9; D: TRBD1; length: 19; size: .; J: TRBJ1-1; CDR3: CASSSKWSTGGTLNTEAFF; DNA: TGTGCCAGCAGCTCCAAATGGTCGACAGGGGGGACATTGAACACTGAAGCTTTCTTT
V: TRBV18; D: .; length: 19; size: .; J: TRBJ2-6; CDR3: CASSRTSGTGPSGANVLTF; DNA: TGTGCCAGCTCACGGACATCCGGGACGGGCCCCTCTGGGGCCAACGTCCTGACTTTC
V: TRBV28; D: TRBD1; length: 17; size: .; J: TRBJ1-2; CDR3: CASRYPGQGLRDYGYTF; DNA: TGTGCCAGCAGATATCCGGGACAGGGTCTTCGGGACTATGGCTACACCTTC
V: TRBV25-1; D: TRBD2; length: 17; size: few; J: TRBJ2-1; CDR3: CASRGLAGGGSYNEQFF; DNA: TGTGCCAGCAGAGGCCTAGCGGGAGGGGGGTCCTACAATGAGCAGTTCTTC
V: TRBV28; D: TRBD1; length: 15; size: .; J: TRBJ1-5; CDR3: CASTLAGTGDWPQHF; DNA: TGTGCCAGCACCTTGGCCGGGACAGGGGATTGGCCCCAGCATTTT
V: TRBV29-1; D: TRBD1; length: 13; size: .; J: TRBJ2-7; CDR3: CSVTDRSTYEQYF; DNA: TGCAGCGTTACGGACAGGAGTACATACGAGCAGTACTTC
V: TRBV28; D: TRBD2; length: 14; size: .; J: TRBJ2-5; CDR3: CASTRGGAGETQYF; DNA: TGTGCCAGCACCCGGGGAGGGGCGGGAGAGACCCAGTACTTC
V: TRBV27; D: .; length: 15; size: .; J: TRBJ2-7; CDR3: CASSLSEAGTYEQYF; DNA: TGTGCCAGCAGTTTATCAGAGGCAGGGACCTACGAGCAGTACTTC
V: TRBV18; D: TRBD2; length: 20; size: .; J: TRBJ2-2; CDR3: CASSLRLAGGSIVDTGELFF; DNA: TGTGCCAGCTCCCTTCGACTAGCGGGAGGCTCGATAGTGGACACCGGGGAGCTGTTTTTT
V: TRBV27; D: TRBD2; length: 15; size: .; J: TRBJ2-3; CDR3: CASSLSGRLTDTQYF; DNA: TGTGCCAGCAGTCTAAGCGGGAGGCTCACAGATACGCAGTATTTT
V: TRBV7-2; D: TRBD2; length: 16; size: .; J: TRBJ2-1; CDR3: CASSAFSGRGSYEQFF; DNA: TGTGCCAGCAGCGCGTTTAGCGGGAGGGGGTCCTATGAGCAGTTCTTC
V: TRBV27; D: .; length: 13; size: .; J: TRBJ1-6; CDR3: CASSGRDTSPLHF; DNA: TGTGCCAGCAGTGGGAGGGACACTTCACCCCTCCACTTT
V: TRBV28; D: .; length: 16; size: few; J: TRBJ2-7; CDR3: CASSFPSGPQSYEQYF; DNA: TGTGCCAGCAGTTTCCCGTCAGGTCCCCAATCCTACGAGCAGTACTTC
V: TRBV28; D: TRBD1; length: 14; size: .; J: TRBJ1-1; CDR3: CASRGQVAGTEAFF; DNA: TGTGCCAGCAGAGGACAGGTCGCTGGCACTGAAGCTTTCTTT
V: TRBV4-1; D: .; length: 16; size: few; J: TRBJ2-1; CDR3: CASSHLDILSYNEQFF; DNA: TGCGCCAGCAGCCACCTCGACATTCTCTCCTACAATGAGCAGTTCTTC
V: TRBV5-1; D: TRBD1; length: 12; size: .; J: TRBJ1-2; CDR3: CASSRQGEGYTF; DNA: TGCGCCAGCAGCAGACAGGGAGAGGGCTACACCTTC
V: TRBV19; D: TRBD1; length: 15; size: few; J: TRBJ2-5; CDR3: CASSIDRQGAKTQYF; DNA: TGTGCCAGTAGTATAGATCGTCAGGGGGCAAAGACCCAGTACTTC
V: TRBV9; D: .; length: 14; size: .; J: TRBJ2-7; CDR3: CASSVGGLGNEQYF; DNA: TGTGCCAGCAGCGTCGGCGGGCTAGGAAACGAGCAGTACTTC
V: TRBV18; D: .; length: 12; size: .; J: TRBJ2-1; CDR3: CASSPDYNEQFF; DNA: TGTGCCAGCTCACCGGATTACAATGAGCAGTTCTTC
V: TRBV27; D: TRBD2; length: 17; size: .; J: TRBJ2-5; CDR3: CASSLWASGSGGETQYF; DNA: TGTGCCAGCAGTTTATGGGCTAGCGGTTCAGGAGGGGAGACCCAGTACTTC
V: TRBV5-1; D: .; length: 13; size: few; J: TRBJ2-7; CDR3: CASSLQDFYEQYF; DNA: TGCGCCAGCAGCCTACAGGATTTTTACGAGCAGTACTTC
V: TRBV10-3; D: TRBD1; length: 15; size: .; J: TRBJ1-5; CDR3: CAISEDRGFNQPQHF; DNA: TGTGCCATCAGTGAGGACAGGGGGTTTAATCAGCCCCAGCATTTT
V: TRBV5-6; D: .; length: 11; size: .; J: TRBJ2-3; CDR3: CASVYTDTQYF; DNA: TGTGCCAGCGTTTACACAGATACGCAGTATTTT
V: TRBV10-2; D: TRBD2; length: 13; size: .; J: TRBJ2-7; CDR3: CASRELAGDEQYF; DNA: TGCGCCAGCAGGGAACTAGCGGGAGACGAGCAGTACTTC
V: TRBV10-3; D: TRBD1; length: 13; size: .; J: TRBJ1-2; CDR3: CAISEDRDYGYTF; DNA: TGTGCCATCAGTGAGGACAGGGACTATGGCTACACCTTC
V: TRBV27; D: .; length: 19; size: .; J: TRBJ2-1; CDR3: CASSYDQVEGGTAYNEQFF; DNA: TGTGCCAGCAGTTATGACCAGGTCGAAGGCGGGACTGCCTACAATGAGCAGTTCTTC
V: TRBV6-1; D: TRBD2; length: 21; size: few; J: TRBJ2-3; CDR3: CASSENREGLVGYRNTDTQYF; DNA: TGTGCCAGCAGTGAAAATCGGGAGGGCTTGGTTGGGTACCGGAACACAGATACGCAGTATTTT
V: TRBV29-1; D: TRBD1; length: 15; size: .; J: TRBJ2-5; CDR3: CSVEDSQGARETQYF; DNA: TGCAGCGTTGAAGACTCACAGGGGGCGAGAGAGACCCAGTACTTC
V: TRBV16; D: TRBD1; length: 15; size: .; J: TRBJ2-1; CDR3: CASSQSWTGLSEQFF; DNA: TGTGCCAGCAGCCAATCGTGGACAGGGTTGAGTGAGCAGTTCTTC
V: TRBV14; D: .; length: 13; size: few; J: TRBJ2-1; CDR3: CASSLGPIHEQFF; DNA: TGTGCCAGCAGCCTTGGACCGATTCATGAGCAGTTCTTC
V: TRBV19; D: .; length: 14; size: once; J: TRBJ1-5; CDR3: CASSSLATNQPQHF; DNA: TGTGCCAGTAGTAGCCTGGCCACTAATCAGCCCCAGCATTTT
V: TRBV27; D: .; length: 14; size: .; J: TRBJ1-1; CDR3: CASSLSRAGTEAFF; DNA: TGTGCCAGCAGTTTATCCAGGGCGGGAACTGAAGCTTTCTTT
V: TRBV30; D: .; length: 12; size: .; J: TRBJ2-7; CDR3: CAWSGLSYEQYF; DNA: TGTGCCTGGAGTGGTCTCTCCTACGAGCAGTACTTC